The present TCR beta chain was sequenced within a study of T cells in Graves' hyperthyroidism and ophthalmopathy. Overall study results and limits: Blood shared most expanded thyroid clonotypes above 0.001.

Patients affected by ophthalmopathy presented a Clinical Activity Score of at least 3, a NOSPECS grade of at least 4, and disease duration below 3 months. Uncontrolled infection, other autoimmune disease, pregnancy or lactation led to exclusion. The TCR beta CDR3 regions underwent amplification using RNA transcripts as the source. TCR CDR3 underwent first-round RT-PCR with the HTBI primer set. Via MiXCR, TCRdb re-called the multiplex PCR reads, giving one row per CDR3 protein. This table has 640,000 or so distinct CDR3 sequences, about 15% appearing once. Germline V gene data show CDR1 as ENHRY and CDR2 as SYGVKD. The CDR3 sequence is 15 residues long. With 10 bases removed from V and 6 bases from J, the gap between germline ends came to 22 bases. This clonotype was counted at least ten times. Its antigen is currently unknown.

Sample: blood. The clonotype was recovered from a woman in her forties with Graves' ophthalmopathy. The chain has TRBV10-3 and TRBJ1-5, with a tentative D call TRBD1 (6 bases). As DNA, the CDR3 is TGTGCCACGGGGGGGCTTCAGGGGCCCGCTCAGCCCCAGCATTTT. This translates into CATGGLQGPAQPQHF.